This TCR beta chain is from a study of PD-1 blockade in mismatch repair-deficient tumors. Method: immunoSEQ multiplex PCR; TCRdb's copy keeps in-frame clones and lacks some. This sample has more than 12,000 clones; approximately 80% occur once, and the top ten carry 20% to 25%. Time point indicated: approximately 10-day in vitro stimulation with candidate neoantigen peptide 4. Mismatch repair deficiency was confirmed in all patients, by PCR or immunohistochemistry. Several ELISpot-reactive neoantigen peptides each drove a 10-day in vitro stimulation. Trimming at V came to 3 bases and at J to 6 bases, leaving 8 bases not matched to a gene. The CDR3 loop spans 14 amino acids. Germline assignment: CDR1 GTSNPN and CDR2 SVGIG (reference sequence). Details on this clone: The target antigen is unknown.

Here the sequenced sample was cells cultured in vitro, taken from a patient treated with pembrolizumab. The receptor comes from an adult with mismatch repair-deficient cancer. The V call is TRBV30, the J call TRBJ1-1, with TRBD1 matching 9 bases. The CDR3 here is CAWSFRQGVAEAFF. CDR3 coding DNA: TGTGCCTGGAGCTTCCGACAGGGGGTTGCTGAAGCTTTCTTT.